Listed below are T cell receptor beta chains from one sample, sequenced in a study of graft-versus-host responses after intestinal transplantation. The table came from immunoSEQ multiplex PCR; TCRdb's copy has only in-frame clones and leaves some out. This table has under 90,000 clones, nearly 90% appearing once. These receptors have no known antigen. The sequences come from unstimulated CD8+ T cells sorted from spleen or lymph node cells, collected before transplant. The receptors shown here come from a human donor who was the organ donor for an intestinal transplant. Each CDR3 is given with its conserved first and last residue. Each record gives: V gene, clone size, J gene, D gene, CDR3 DNA, CDR3 protein. The D gene is left open where the match is weak. Not all rows give a size; the values are once, few, many and, for expanded clones, a class.

V gene: TRBV7-9; clone size: -; J gene: TRBJ1-2; D gene: -; CDR3 DNA: TGTGCCAGCAGCTTCGACAGCCTCTATGGCTACACCTTC; CDR3 protein: CASSFDSLYGYTF
V gene: TRBV27; clone size: -; J gene: TRBJ2-5; D gene: TRBD1; CDR3 DNA: TGTGCCAGCAGTATTAGACAGGGGGTAGGGGAGACCCAGTACTTC; CDR3 protein: CASSIRQGVGETQYF
V gene: TRBV27; clone size: -; J gene: TRBJ1-2; D gene: TRBD1; CDR3 DNA: TGTGCCAGCGCACCCCTCCGGGACAGGGTGGGCTACACCTTC; CDR3 protein: CASAPLRDRVGYTF
V gene: TRBV28; clone size: -; J gene: TRBJ1-1; D gene: TRBD1; CDR3 DNA: TGTGCCAGCAGCCTGGGACAGGTAGTCCGTGAAGCTTTCTTT; CDR3 protein: CASSLGQVVREAFF
V gene: TRBV27; clone size: once; J gene: TRBJ2-1; D gene: TRBD2; CDR3 DNA: TGTGCCAGCAGACGTCACCAACTAGCGGGGGGGCCGATGGGATGGAATGAGCAGTTCTTC; CDR3 protein: CASRRHQLAGGPMGWNEQFF
V gene: TRBV9; clone size: once; J gene: TRBJ1-1; D gene: TRBD1; CDR3 DNA: TGTGCCAGCAGCGTCCAGCCCAGGACAGGGGTGAACACTGAAGCTTTCTTT; CDR3 protein: CASSVQPRTGVNTEAFF
V gene: TRBV2; clone size: -; J gene: TRBJ2-3; D gene: -; CDR3 DNA: TGTGCCAGCAGTGTTACTGAGAGGTTCAACGCAGATACGCAGTATTTT; CDR3 protein: CASSVTERFNADTQYF
V gene: TRBV29-1; clone size: -; J gene: TRBJ1-1; D gene: TRBD1; CDR3 DNA: TGCAGCGGGGGACAGGGGGATACGGTCACTGAAGCTTTCTTT; CDR3 protein: CSGGQGDTVTEAFF
V gene: TRBV27; clone size: -; J gene: TRBJ2-1; D gene: TRBD2; CDR3 DNA: TGTGCCAGCAGTCTACTAGCGGGGGGGAGATACCTCGAGCAGTTCTTC; CDR3 protein: CASSLLAGGRYLEQFF
V gene: TRBV30; clone size: once; J gene: TRBJ1-6; D gene: -; CDR3 DNA: TGTGCCTGGAGTGGCCAGGGGTTTGCACCCCTCCACTTT; CDR3 protein: CAWSGQGFAPLHF
V gene: TRBV6-5; clone size: -; J gene: TRBJ2-3; D gene: -; CDR3 DNA: TGTGCCAGCAGTTTAGGAGAGCCAGATACGCAGTATTTT; CDR3 protein: CASSLGEPDTQYF
V gene: TRBV28; clone size: -; J gene: TRBJ1-5; D gene: -; CDR3 DNA: TGTGCCAGCAGTTTATTTAGAATAGACAATAGCAATCAGCCCCAGCATTTT; CDR3 protein: CASSLFRIDNSNQPQHF
V gene: TRBV4-1; clone size: -; J gene: TRBJ1-4; D gene: TRBD1; CDR3 DNA: TGCGCCAGCAGCCAATTTCCAGGGGGGAATGAAAAACTGTTTTTT; CDR3 protein: CASSQFPGGNEKLFF
V gene: TRBV5-4; clone size: -; J gene: TRBJ2-1; D gene: TRBD2; CDR3 DNA: TGTGCCAGCAGCCGGATAGCGGGGGGCTACAATGAGCAGTTCTTC; CDR3 protein: CASSRIAGGYNEQFF
V gene: TRBV27; clone size: -; J gene: TRBJ1-3; D gene: -; CDR3 DNA: TGTGCCACCCCTTGGGGCAGGACCTCTGGAAACACCATATATTTT; CDR3 protein: CATPWGRTSGNTIYF
V gene: TRBV6-1; clone size: once; J gene: TRBJ1-1; D gene: -; CDR3 DNA: TGTGCCAGCAGTGAAATGTGGGGGCGGACTGAAGCTTTCTTT; CDR3 protein: CASSEMWGRTEAFF
V gene: TRBV4-1; clone size: -; J gene: TRBJ2-5; D gene: -; CDR3 DNA: TGCGCCAGCAGCCAAGAGTTCGCGGGGCCGGAGGAGACCCAGTACTTC; CDR3 protein: CASSQEFAGPEETQYF
V gene: TRBV4-2; clone size: -; J gene: TRBJ2-3; D gene: -; CDR3 DNA: TGTGCCAGCAGCCAAGAATTGTCTCAAGGGGCAGATACGCAGTATTTT; CDR3 protein: CASSQELSQGADTQYF
V gene: TRBV10-3; clone size: -; J gene: TRBJ2-2; D gene: TRBD2; CDR3 DNA: TGTGCCATCAGTGAGGGGACTAGCGGGGCCGGGGACACCGGGGAGCTGTTTTTT; CDR3 protein: CAISEGTSGAGDTGELFF
V gene: TRBV6-5; clone size: -; J gene: TRBJ2-2; D gene: -; CDR3 DNA: TGTGCCAGCAGTTACTCGGCTGGGGAGCTGTTTTTT; CDR3 protein: CASSYSAGELFF
V gene: TRBV9; clone size: -; J gene: TRBJ2-1; D gene: -; CDR3 DNA: TGTGCCAGCAGCCCTGGGACTTTCGATGAGCAGTTCTTC; CDR3 protein: CASSPGTFDEQFF
V gene: TRBV29-1; clone size: once; J gene: TRBJ1-1; D gene: -; CDR3 DNA: TGCAGCGTTGCACGACAGTTCCCGGAAGCTTTCTTT; CDR3 protein: CSVARQFPEAFF
V gene: TRBV5-1; clone size: -; J gene: TRBJ2-2; D gene: TRBD1; CDR3 DNA: TGCGCCAGCAGCTTGAAGACAGGGGCAGTCACCGGGGAGCTGTTTTTT; CDR3 protein: CASSLKTGAVTGELFF
V gene: TRBV4-3; clone size: -; J gene: TRBJ2-1; D gene: TRBD1; CDR3 DNA: TGCGCCAGCAGCCAAGTGGGACAGGGGGAAGGTGAGCAGTTCTTC; CDR3 protein: CASSQVGQGEGEQFF
V gene: TRBV4-3; clone size: -; J gene: TRBJ2-1; D gene: TRBD2; CDR3 DNA: TGCGCCAGCAGCCAAGGACTAGCGGGGGGATTCTCCTACAATGAGCAGTTCTTC; CDR3 protein: CASSQGLAGGFSYNEQFF
V gene: TRBV29-1; clone size: -; J gene: TRBJ2-3; D gene: -; CDR3 DNA: TGCAGCGTTCGTCCCGCGCTGCCCGATAGCACAGATACGCAGTATTTT; CDR3 protein: CSVRPALPDSTDTQYF
V gene: TRBV4-2; clone size: -; J gene: TRBJ2-1; D gene: -; CDR3 DNA: TGTGCCAGCAGCAGGGGCATTTACAATGAGCAGTTCTTC; CDR3 protein: CASSRGIYNEQFF
V gene: TRBV4-3; clone size: once; J gene: TRBJ2-4; D gene: -; CDR3 DNA: TGCGCCAGCAGCCAAGATTGGGCTAGCAAGGCCAAAAACATTCAGTACTTC; CDR3 protein: CASSQDWASKAKNIQYF